The 18 T cell receptor beta chains in this list originate from one sample, sequenced in a study of lymphopenia after photon versus proton radiotherapy. Profiled with immunoSEQ multiplex PCR; TCRdb holds only in-frame clones, not every one. The sample has roughly 63,000 clones, 84% seen once; the top ten hold around 2.1%. The sample consisted of peripheral blood, taken from a patient treated with proton-based radiotherapy. These TCRs come from a man aged 55 to 69 with pancreatic cancer.

This clone has just one count. The chain couples TRBV18 to TRBJ1-1, with 7 bases identical to TRBD1. V trimming: 6 bases; J trimming: 4 bases; junction bases outside the gene matches: 8. The CDR3 runs 14 residues. CDR1 KGHSH and CDR2 LQKENI come from the germline V gene. In DNA form, the CDR3 reads TGTGCCAGCTCCCGTGACAGGGATGGCACTGAAGCTTTCTTT. As protein: CASSRDRDGTEAFF.

The rearrangement joins TRBV5-6 to TRBJ2-6; D ambiguous. CDR3 length: 18 amino acids. V dropped 0 bases and J dropped 0 bases, with 13 bases sitting between them. The germline gives CDR1 SGHDT, CDR2 YYEEEE. For the CDR3, the DNA is TGTGCCAGCAGCTTGGGGTCAGCAATGAGCTCTGGGGCCAACGTCCTGACTTTC. It specifies CASSLGSAMSSGANVLTF. The full variable domain, with the rest looked up from reference TRBV5-6 and TRBJ2-6, is DAGVTQSPTHLIKTRGQQVTLRCSPKSGHDTVSWYQQALGQGPQFIFQYYEEEERQRGNFPDRFSGHQFPNYSSELNVNALLLGDSALYLCASSLGSAMSSGANVLTFGAGSRLTVL.

This sequence joins TRBV5-1 and TRBJ2-7; possible D gene TRBD1, 5 bases. The CDR3 runs 15 residues. Germline assignment: CDR1 SGHRS and CDR2 YFSETQ. Trimming shortened V by 4 bases and J by 4 bases, and 18 bases separated the two germline ends. CDR3 coding DNA: TGCGCCAGCAGCATGGGTGGGGCGCCGAATTACGAGCAGTACTTC. Protein sequence: CASSMGGAPNYEQYF.

This chain joins TRBV19 and TRBJ2-3; D possibly uses TRBD1 or TRBD2 (5 bases each). V dropped 6 bases and J dropped 8 bases, with 18 bases sitting between them. In germline, CDR1 is LNHDA, CDR2 SQIVND (reference sequence). The CDR3 runs 14 residues. The CDR3 spells CASSPGPLGGTQYF. For the CDR3, the DNA is TGTGCCAGTAGCCCGGGACCCCTTGGAGGTACGCAGTATTTT.

The rearrangement joins TRBV19 to TRBJ2-2; D is uncertain. CDR1 and CDR2 from the germline V gene are LNHDA and SQIVND (reference sequence). The V gene lost 7 bases and the J gene lost 6 bases, with 12 bases spanning the gap. CDR3 length equals 13 residues. The CDR3 is CASKRSGAGELFF. The CDR3 nucleotides are TGTGCCAGTAAAAGGAGTGGGGCCGGGGAGCTGTTTTTT.

The V call is TRBV27, the J call TRBJ2-5; D unresolved. Trimming removed 8 bases at V and 11 bases at J, with 15 bases between. There are 11 residues in the CDR3. Germline loops: CDR1 MNHEY, CDR2 SMNVEV (reference sequence). The CDR3 is CASRHVGQQYF. The DNA for the CDR3 is TGTGCCAGCCGCCATGTTGGTCAGCAGTACTTC.

The chain combines TRBV6-1 with TRBJ2-2, with 11 bases identical to TRBD1. The length of the CDR3 is 18 residues. CDR1 and CDR2 (germline): MNHNS, SASEGT. J lost 3 bases, V lost 0 bases, and 6 bases had no gene match. The CDR3 sequence: CASSEAGQGAGHTGELFF. Written as DNA, the CDR3 is TGTGCCAGCAGTGAAGCAGGACAGGGGGCAGGGCACACCGGGGAGCTGTTTTTT.

J is TRBJ2-7 and V is TRBV5-1; maybe TRBD1 (6 bases). The ends were cut back, 4 bases at V and 3 bases at J, with 14 bases in the middle. The germline CDR1 and CDR2 sequences are SGHRS and YFSETQ. This CDR3 has 14 amino acids. CDR3 region: CASSATQGFYEQYF. The CDR3 nucleotides read TGCGCCAGCAGCGCCACACAGGGCTTCTACGAGCAGTACTTC.

The J gene is TRBJ2-2, the V gene TRBV2; no clear D. This CDR3 has 13 amino acids. Per germline, CDR1 SNHLY and CDR2 FYNNEI. Trimming took off 4 bases at V and 5 bases at J, with 8 bases between the two ends. The CDR3 nucleotides are TGTGCCAGCAGTGTCTTATCTACCGGGGAGCTGTTTTTT. The encoded protein is CASSVLSTGELFF.

V usage is TRBV2 and J usage is TRBJ2-1; 9 bases match TRBD2. Looked up from germline, CDR1 is SNHLY and CDR2 is FYNNEI. V shed 3 bases and J 7 bases; nucleotides not matched to a gene: 7. The CDR3 runs 15 residues. The CDR3 region has the DNA TGTGCCAGCAGTGATCCAGCGGGAGGCGGGAATGAGCAGTTCTTC. Translated: CASSDPAGGGNEQFF.

This chain links TRBV6-1 with TRBJ2-5; TRBD2 matches at 12 bases. The V segment lost 7 bases and the J segment 0 bases; nucleotides outside the gene matches: 3. There are 15 residues in the CDR3. Germline lookup yields CDR1 MNHNS and CDR2 SASEGT. The chain's CDR3 is CASTRLAGDQETQYF. Here the CDR3 DNA reads TGTGCCAGCACTAGACTAGCGGGGGACCAAGAGACCCAGTACTTC.

The chain couples TRBV6-1 to TRBJ2-6; 10 bases match TRBD1. Germline assignment: CDR1 MNHNS and CDR2 SASEGT. V was pared by 11 bases and J by 4 bases, with 8 bases of the junction left unmatched. The CDR3 totals 15 residues. CDR3 sequence (DNA): TGTGCCTGCCGGGACAGGGGATCCGGGGCCAACGTCCTGACTTTC. Protein product: CACRDRGSGANVLTF.

This chain joins TRBV5-1 and TRBJ2-3, with a weak D call TRBD1 (6 bases). Trimming pared 4 bases from V and 6 bases from J, leaving 12 bases between. Germline values: CDR1 SGHRS, CDR2 YFSETQ. The CDR3 sequence is 13 residues long. The CDR3 loop reads CASSKGVGDTQYF. CDR3 sequence (DNA): TGCGCCAGCAGCAAGGGGGTTGGGGATACGCAGTATTTT.

J is TRBJ2-1 and V is TRBV5-1; 8 nucleotides agree with TRBD2. Trimming took 4 bases from V and 6 from J; bases not matched to a gene: 6. Germline-derived CDR1 and CDR2 are SGHRS and YFSETQ. This CDR3 has 14 residues. CDR3 coding DNA: TGCGCCAGCAGCCCCGGGACTAGTTCCAATGAGCAGTTCTTC. Translation gives CASSPGTSSNEQFF.

This clone came up once. The J gene is TRBJ1-4, the V gene TRBV14, with D unresolved. The CDR3 consists of 14 residues. The V end was cut by 3 bases, the J end by 3 bases, with 8 bases between. In germline, CDR1 is SGHDN, CDR2 FVKESK. The CDR3 coding sequence is TGTGCCAGCAGCCACCTGGTCCCTAATGAAAAACTGTTTTTT. Protein: CASSHLVPNEKLFF.

The chain recombines TRBV6-5 with TRBJ1-3; D not certain. CDR1 and CDR2 from the germline V gene are MNHEY and SVGAGI. With 5 bases removed from V and 0 bases from J, the gap between germline ends came to 8 bases. CDR3 length: 14 amino acids. CDR3 amino acids: CASSLGSSGNTIYF. The CDR3 DNA is TGTGCCAGCAGTCTAGGGTCCTCTGGAAACACCATATATTTT.

Written as DNA, the CDR3 is TGCGCCAGCAGCCAAGATACAGGGGCGGACACTGAAGCTTTCTTT. Protein product: CASSQDTGADTEAFF. The J gene is TRBJ1-1, the V gene TRBV4-3, with TRBD1 identical over 7 bases. CDR3 length: 15 amino acids. The ends lost 0 bases at V and 3 bases at J; junction bases unmatched: 4. Germline V lookup: CDR1 LGHNA, CDR2 YSLEER.

The V call is TRBV6-5, the J call TRBJ2-7, with TRBD1 matching over 8 bases. Per germline, CDR1 MNHEY and CDR2 SVGAGI. J lost 2 bases, V lost 2 bases, and 5 bases had no gene match. The CDR3 contains 15 residues. The CDR3 region is CASSYLTGGPYEQYF. The CDR3 region has the DNA TGTGCCAGCAGTTACCTTACAGGGGGGCCCTACGAGCAGTACTTC.